This TCR beta chain was captured by sequencing in a study of cytomegalovirus exposure and HLA in healthy donors. All donors participated as healthy donors of bone marrow. Trimming cost V 8 bases and J 7 bases; bases outside gene matches: 7. Germline values: CDR1 ENHRY, CDR2 SYGVKD. CDR3 size: 13 residues. Study outcomes and limitations: Because they were indistinguishable, some V segments, including TRBV6-2 and TRBV6-3, were excluded.

The PCR made use of 60 Vbeta and 13 Jbeta primers. TCRdb keeps only in-frame clones here, not all; method: immunoSEQ multiplex PCR. Here the sample spans 160,000 or so clones, around 77% being singletons. Concerning this clone: Its specificity is not known.

This receptor was taken from a man aged 45-60 years in good health and CMV-seropositive. Sequenced sample: PBMCs. V and J are TRBV10-3 and TRBJ2-1, with 8 bases matching TRBD1. The CDR3 loop reads CAISTQGANEQFF. As DNA, the CDR3 is TGTGCCATCTCTACCCAGGGGGCTAATGAGCAGTTCTTC.